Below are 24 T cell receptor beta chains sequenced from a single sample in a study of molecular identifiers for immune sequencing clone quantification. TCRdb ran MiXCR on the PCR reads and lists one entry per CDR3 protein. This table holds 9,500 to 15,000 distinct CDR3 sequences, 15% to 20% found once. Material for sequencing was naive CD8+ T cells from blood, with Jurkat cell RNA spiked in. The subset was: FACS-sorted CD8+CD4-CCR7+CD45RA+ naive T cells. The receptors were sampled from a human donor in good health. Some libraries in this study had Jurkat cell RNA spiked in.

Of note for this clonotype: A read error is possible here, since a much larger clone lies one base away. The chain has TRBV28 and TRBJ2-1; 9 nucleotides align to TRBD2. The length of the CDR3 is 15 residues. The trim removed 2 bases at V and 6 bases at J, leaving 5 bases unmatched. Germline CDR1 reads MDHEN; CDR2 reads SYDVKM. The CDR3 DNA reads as TGTGCCAGCAGTTTAAGAGCGGGAGGTTGCAATGAGCAGTTCTTC. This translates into CASSLRAGGCNEQFF. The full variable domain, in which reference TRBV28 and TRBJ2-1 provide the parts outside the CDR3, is DVKVTQSSRYLVKRTGEKVFLECVQDMDHENMFWYRQDPGLGLRLIYFSYDVKMKEKGDIPEGYSVSREKKERFSLILESASTNQTSMYLCASSLRAGGCNEQFFGPGTRLTVL.

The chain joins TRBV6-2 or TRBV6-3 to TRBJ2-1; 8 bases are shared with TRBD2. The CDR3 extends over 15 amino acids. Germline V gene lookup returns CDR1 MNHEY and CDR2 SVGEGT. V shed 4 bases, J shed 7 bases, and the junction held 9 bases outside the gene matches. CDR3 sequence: CASSWREAVGNEQFF. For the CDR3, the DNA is TGTGCCAGCAGTTGGCGGGAGGCCGTCGGGAATGAGCAGTTCTTC.

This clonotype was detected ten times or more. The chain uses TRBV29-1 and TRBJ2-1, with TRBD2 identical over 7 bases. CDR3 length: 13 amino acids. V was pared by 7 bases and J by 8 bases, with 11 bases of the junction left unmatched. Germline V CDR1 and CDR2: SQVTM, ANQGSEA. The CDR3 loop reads CSADGGEAHEQFF. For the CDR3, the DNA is TGCAGCGCTGATGGGGGGGAGGCCCATGAGCAGTTCTTC.

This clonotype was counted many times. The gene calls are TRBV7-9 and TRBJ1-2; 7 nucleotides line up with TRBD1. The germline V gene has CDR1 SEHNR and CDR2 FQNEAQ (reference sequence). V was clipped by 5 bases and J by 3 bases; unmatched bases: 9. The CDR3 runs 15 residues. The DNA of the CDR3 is TGTGCCAGCAGCAGCAACCGGGACAGACACTATGGCTACACCTTC. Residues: CASSSNRDRHYGYTF.

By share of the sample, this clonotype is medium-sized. CDR3 nucleotide sequence: TGTGCCAGCAGCTTAGATTCTAGCTCATACGAGCAGTACTTC. Its protein product is CASSLDSSSYEQYF. The genes are TRBV7-9 and TRBJ2-7; tentatively, D is TRBD2 (5 bases). This CDR3 is 14 amino acids long. Between the trimmed V and J ends, which lost 1 base and 4 bases, there was a span of 11 bases. Germline loops: CDR1 SEHNR, CDR2 FQNEAQ (reference sequence).

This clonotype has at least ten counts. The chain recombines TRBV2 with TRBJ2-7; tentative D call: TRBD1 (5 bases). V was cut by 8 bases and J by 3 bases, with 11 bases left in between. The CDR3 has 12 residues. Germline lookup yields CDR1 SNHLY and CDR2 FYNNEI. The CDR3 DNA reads TGTGCCAGCGTCCGGACACTCTACGAGCAGTACTTC. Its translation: CASVRTLYEQYF. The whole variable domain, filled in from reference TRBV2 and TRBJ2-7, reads EPEVTQTPSHQVTQMGQEVILRCVPISNHLYFYWYRQILGQKVEFLVSFYNNEISEKSEIFDDQFSVERPDGSNFTLKIRSTKLEDSAMYFCASVRTLYEQYFGPGTRLTVT.

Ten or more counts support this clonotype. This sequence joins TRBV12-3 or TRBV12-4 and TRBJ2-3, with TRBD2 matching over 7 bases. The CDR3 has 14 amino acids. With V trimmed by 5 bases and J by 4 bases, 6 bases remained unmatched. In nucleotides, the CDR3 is TGTGCCAGCAGTCCTTTTCGGGGGGCAGATACGCAGTATTTT. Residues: CASSPFRGADTQYF.

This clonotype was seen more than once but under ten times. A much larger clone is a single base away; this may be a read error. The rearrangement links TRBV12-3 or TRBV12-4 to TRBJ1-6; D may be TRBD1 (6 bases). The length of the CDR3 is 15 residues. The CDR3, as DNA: TGTGCCAGCGGTTTAGCACTCAGGGGAGGTTCACCCCTCCACTTT. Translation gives CASGLALRGGSPLHF.

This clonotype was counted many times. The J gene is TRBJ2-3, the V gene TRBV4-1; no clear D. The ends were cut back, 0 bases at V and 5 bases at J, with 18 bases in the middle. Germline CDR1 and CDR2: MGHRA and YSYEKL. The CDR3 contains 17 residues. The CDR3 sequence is CASSQERFGPLRDTQYF. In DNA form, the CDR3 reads TGCGCCAGCAGCCAAGAAAGGTTTGGCCCCTTAAGAGATACGCAGTATTTT.

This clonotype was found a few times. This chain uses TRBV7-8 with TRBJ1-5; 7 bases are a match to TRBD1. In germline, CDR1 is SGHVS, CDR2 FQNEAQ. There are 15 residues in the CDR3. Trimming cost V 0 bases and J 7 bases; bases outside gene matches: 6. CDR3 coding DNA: TGTGCCAGCAGCTTAGCAGGGGGCGCTTTCCAGCCCCAGCATTTT. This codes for CASSLAGGAFQPQHF.

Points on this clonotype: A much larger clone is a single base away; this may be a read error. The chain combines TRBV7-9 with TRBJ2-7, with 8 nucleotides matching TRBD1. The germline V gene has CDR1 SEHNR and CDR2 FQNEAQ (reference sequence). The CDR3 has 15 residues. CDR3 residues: CASSYPGQVSCEQYF. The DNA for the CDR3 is TGTGCCAGCAGCTATCCGGGACAGGTCTCCTGCGAGCAGTACTTC.

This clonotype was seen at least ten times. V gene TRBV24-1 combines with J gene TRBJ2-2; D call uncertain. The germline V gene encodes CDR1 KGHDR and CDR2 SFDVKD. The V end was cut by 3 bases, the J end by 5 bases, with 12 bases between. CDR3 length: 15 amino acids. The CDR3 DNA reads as TGTGCCACCAGTGATCTCCCTCTGGGGACCGGGGAGCTGTTTTTT. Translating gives CATSDLPLGTGELFF.

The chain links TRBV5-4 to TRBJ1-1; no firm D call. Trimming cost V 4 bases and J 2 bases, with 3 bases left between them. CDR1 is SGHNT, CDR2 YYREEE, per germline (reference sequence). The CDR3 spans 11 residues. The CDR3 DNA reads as TGTGCCAGCAGCACAAACACTGAAGCTTTCTTT. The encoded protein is CASSTNTEAFF.

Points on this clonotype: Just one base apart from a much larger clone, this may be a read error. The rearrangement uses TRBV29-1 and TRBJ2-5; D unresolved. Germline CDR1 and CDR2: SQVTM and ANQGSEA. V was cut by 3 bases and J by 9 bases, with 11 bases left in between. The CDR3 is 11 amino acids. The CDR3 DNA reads TGCAGCGTTGAGTATGGTGAGGCCCAGTACTTC. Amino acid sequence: CSVEYGEAQYF.

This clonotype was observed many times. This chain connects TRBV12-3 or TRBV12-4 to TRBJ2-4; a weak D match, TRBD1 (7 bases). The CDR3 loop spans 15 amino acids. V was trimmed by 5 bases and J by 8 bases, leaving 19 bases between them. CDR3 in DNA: TGTGCCAGCAGTCTGACAGGGTCCCCGGGGGACATTCAGTACTTC. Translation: CASSLTGSPGDIQYF.

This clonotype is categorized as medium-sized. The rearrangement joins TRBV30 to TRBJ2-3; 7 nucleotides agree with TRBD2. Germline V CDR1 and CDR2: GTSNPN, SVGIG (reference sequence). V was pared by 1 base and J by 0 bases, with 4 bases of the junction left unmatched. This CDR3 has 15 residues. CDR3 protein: CAWSGGGTSTDTQYF. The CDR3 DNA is TGTGCCTGGAGTGGGGGGGGGACTAGCACAGATACGCAGTATTTT.

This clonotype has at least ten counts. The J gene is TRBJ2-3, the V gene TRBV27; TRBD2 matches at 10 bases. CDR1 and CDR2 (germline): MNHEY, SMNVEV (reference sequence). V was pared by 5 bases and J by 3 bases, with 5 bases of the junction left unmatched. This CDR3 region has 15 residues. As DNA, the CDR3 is TGTGCCAGCAGTGACGGACTAGCGGATACAGATACGCAGTATTTT. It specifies CASSDGLADTDTQYF.

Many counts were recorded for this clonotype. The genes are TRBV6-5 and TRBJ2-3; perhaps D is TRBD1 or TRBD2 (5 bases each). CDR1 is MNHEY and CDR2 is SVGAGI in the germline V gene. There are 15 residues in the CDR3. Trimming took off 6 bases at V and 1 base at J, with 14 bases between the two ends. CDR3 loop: CASSLGPRGTDTQYF. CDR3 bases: TGTGCCAGCAGCTTGGGACCCAGGGGCACAGATACGCAGTATTTT.

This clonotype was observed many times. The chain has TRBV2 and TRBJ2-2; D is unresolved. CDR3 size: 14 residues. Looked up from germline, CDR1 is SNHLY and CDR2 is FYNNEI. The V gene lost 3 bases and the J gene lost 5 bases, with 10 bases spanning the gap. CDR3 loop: CASSEWFGTGELFF. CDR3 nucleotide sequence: TGTGCCAGCAGTGAGTGGTTTGGAACCGGGGAGCTGTTTTTT.

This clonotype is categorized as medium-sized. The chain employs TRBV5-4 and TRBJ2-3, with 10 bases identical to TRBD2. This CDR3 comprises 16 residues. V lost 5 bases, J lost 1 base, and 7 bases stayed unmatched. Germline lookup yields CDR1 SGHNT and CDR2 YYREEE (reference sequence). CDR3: CASRRTSGVGTDTQYF. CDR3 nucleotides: TGTGCCAGCAGACGGACTAGCGGAGTCGGCACAGATACGCAGTATTTT.

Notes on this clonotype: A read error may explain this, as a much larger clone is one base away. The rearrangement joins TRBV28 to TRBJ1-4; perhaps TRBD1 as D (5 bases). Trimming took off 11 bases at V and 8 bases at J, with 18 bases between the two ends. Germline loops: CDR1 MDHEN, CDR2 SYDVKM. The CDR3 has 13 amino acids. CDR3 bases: TGTGCCGGCCGGATAAGGGGTGGGGAAAAACTGTTTTTT. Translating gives CAGRIRGGEKLFF.

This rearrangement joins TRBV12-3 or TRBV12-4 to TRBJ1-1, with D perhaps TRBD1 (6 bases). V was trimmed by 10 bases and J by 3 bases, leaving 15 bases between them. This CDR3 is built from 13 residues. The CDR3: CAIDERGDTEAFF. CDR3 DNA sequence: TGTGCCATAGATGAAAGGGGGGACACTGAAGCTTTCTTT.

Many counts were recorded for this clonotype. DNA for the CDR3: TGTGCCAGCAGAAACGGGACCCTTGAGCAGTTCTTC. Protein sequence: CASRNGTLEQFF. This chain links TRBV7-9 with TRBJ2-1; either TRBD1 or TRBD2 may supply D (5 bases each). The CDR3 contains 12 residues. The V gene lost 6 bases and the J gene lost 9 bases, with 12 bases spanning the gap. From germline, CDR1 is SEHNR and CDR2 FQNEAQ (reference sequence).

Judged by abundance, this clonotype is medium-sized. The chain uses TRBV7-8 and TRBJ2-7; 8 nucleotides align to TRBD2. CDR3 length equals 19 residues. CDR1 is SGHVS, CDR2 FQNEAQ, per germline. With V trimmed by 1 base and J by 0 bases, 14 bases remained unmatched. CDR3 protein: CASSLGFGRARGSSYEQYF. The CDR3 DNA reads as TGTGCCAGCAGCTTAGGGTTCGGGAGGGCCCGCGGGAGCTCCTACGAGCAGTACTTC. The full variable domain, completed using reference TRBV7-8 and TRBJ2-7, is GAGVSQSPRYKVAKRGQDVALRCDPISGHVSLFWYQQALGQGPEFLTYFQNEAQLDKSGLPSDRFFAERPEGSVSTLKIQRTQQEDSAVYLCASSLGFGRARGSSYEQYFGPGTRLTVT.